Sequencing of this T cell receptor (beta chain) was carried out in a study of T cell responses to AZD1222 COVID-19 vaccine. On this clone: Its antigen remains unknown.

Sequencing used immunoSEQ multiplex PCR; TCRdb keeps in-frame clones, though not all of them. The profile shows 200,000 or so clones, roughly 92% of them singletons. Points from the study as a whole: Reports indicate that nearly half of spike-specific TCRs are directed at unmutated variant regions. In all cases, repertoires were sampled only after the peak T cell response.

The length of the CDR3 is 14 residues. V lost 4 bases and J 4 bases, leaving 12 bases between the germline ends. Looked up from germline, CDR1 is SGHNT and CDR2 is YYREEE (reference sequence). V usage is TRBV5-4 and J usage is TRBJ1-5; possibly TRBD1 for D (6 bases). This TCR came from an adult in good health. This material consisted of peripheral blood, taken on day 0 of AZD1222 vaccination. The CDR3 bases are TGTGCCAGCAGCCAACAGGGAACAAATCAGCCCCAGCATTTT. It is translated as CASSQQGTNQPQHF. The full variable domain, its missing parts supplied by reference TRBV5-4 and TRBJ1-5, is ETGVTQSPTHLIKTRGQQVTLRCSSQSGHNTVSWYQQALGQGPQFIFQYYREEENGRGNFPPRFSGLQFPNYSSELNVNALELDDSALYLCASSQQGTNQPQHFGDGTRLSIL.